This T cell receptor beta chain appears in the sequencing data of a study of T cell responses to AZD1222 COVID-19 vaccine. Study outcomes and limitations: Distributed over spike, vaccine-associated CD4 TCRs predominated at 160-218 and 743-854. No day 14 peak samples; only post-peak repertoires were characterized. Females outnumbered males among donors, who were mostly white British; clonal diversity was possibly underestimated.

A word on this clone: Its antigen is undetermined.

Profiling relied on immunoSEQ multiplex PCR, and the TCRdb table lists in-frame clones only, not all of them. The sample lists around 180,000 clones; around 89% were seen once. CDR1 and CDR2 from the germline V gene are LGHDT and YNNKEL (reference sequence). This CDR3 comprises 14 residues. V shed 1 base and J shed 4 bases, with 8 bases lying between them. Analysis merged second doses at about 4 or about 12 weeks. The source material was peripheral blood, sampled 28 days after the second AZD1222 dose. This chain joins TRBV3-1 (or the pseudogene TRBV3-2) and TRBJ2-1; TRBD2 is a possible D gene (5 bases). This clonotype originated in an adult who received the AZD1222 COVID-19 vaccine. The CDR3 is CASSQAGKYNEQFF. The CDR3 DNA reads TGTGCCAGCAGCCAAGCGGGGAAATACAATGAGCAGTTCTTC.